These 19 T cell receptor beta chains came from one sample sequenced in a study of read filtering for tumor transcriptome and immune sequencing. Molecular barcoded adaptors covering alpha/delta and beta/gamma chains were used on 400 to 450 ng RNA. TCRdb passed the reads through MiXCR, listing each CDR3 protein once. The data hold nearly 60,000 distinct CDR3 sequences, with around 12% observed a single time. The sequencing sample was made of a population of CD138-negative cells sorted from bone marrow. All receptors derive from a donor over 35 with multiple myeloma.

In this sample, this clonotype turned up many times. The chain has TRBV29-1 and TRBJ2-1; the D gene could be TRBD1 or TRBD2 (5 bases each). The germline gives CDR1 SQVTM, CDR2 ANQGSEA. V lost 5 bases, J lost 3 bases, and 11 bases lay in between. CDR3 size: 13 residues. In DNA form, the CDR3 reads TGCAGCGTTCACCGGGACGGCTACAATGAGCAGTTCTTC. Translated, it gives CSVHRDGYNEQFF.

This clonotype was detected many times. The chain has TRBV5-1 and TRBJ2-1; either TRBD1 or TRBD2 may supply D (5 bases each). The CDR3 contains 16 residues. Between the trimmed V and J ends, which lost 2 bases and 4 bases, there was a span of 16 bases. Germline CDR1 reads SGHRS; CDR2 reads YFSETQ. The CDR3 is CASSFGDGPLYNEQFF. CDR3 bases: TGCGCCAGCAGCTTCGGGGACGGACCCCTATACAATGAGCAGTTCTTC.

Of note for this clonotype: This clone may be a read error of a much larger clone one base away. The chain links TRBV5-6 to TRBJ1-1, with D unclear. Germline-derived CDR1 and CDR2 are SGHDT and YYEEEE. This CDR3 has 17 amino acids. CDR3 nucleotides: TGTGCCAGCAGCTTGGGCAGAAGGCTGGATGAGAACACTGATGCTTTCTTT. This codes for CASSLGRRLDENTDAFF. Full variable domain (missing parts from reference TRBV5-6 and TRBJ1-1): DAGVTQSPTHLIKTRGQQVTLRCSPKSGHDTVSWYQQALGQGPQFIFQYYEEEERQRGNFPDRFSGHQFPNYSSELNVNALLLGDSALYLCASSLGRRLDENTDAFFGQGTRLTVV.

The table lists this clonotype with many counts. The rearrangement uses TRBV4-1 and TRBJ1-3, with 7 bases fitting TRBD1. V lost 2 bases and J lost 1; bases outside the gene matches: 5. CDR1 is MGHRA, CDR2 YSYEKL, per germline. The CDR3 extends over 16 amino acids. The CDR3, as DNA: TGCGCCAGCAGCCAACAACAGGGGAGTTCTGGAAACACCATATATTTT. This codes for CASSQQQGSSGNTIYF.

Comments on this clonotype: A far larger clone lies a single base away; this is likely a read error. The CDR3, as DNA: TGTGCCAGCAGTTTGAGCGGGGGGGCGAGTGAGCAGTTCTTC. Its translation is CASSLSGGASEQFF. This rearrangement joins TRBV12-3 or TRBV12-4 to TRBJ2-1; 10 bases fit TRBD2. The CDR3 spans 14 residues. Trimming at V came to 3 bases and at J to 9 bases, leaving 5 bases not matched to a gene.

This clonotype was recorded at least ten times. The chain employs TRBV6-2 or TRBV6-3 and TRBJ1-1; D remains ambiguous. Trimming stripped 2 bases from V and 4 bases from J, with 5 bases between. The CDR3 is 12 amino acids. Germline V gene data show CDR1 as MNHEY and CDR2 as SVGEGT. This CDR3 is CASSYLVTEAFF. Written as DNA, the CDR3 is TGTGCCAGCAGTTACCTGGTCACTGAAGCTTTCTTT.

This clonotype appeared many times. At one of its ends the junction is not consistent with the germline gene, which may arise from a read error. The chain employs TRBV5-1 and TRBJ2-2, with D possibly matching TRBD1 (5 bases). Germline lookup yields CDR1 SGHRS and CDR2 YFSETQ. This CDR3 has 15 residues. Here the CDR3 DNA reads TGCGCCAGCAGTTTGGACACGCAGAACACCGGGGAGCTGTTTTTT. Its translation is CASSLDTQNTGELFF.

As regards this clonotype: A much bigger clone sits one base away, suggesting this may be a read error. The chain joins TRBV10-3 to TRBJ2-1; 10 bases align to TRBD2. This CDR3 has 17 residues. CDR1 and CDR2 from the germline V gene are ENHRY and SYGVKD. The CDR3 protein is CASSERASGGPRDEQFF. DNA of the CDR3: TGTGCCAGCAGTGAAAGGGCTAGCGGGGGTCCTAGGGATGAGCAGTTCTTC.

This clonotype came up many times. CDR3 protein: CASSWGTGELGNQPQHF. The CDR3, as DNA: TGTGCCAGCAGCTGGGGGACCGGGGAGCTTGGCAATCAGCCCCAGCATTTT. This chain links TRBV5-6 with TRBJ1-5, with a tentative D call TRBD1 (5 bases). Germline V gene lookup returns CDR1 SGHDT and CDR2 YYEEEE. The CDR3 covers 17 residues. V lost 3 bases and J lost 2, with 18 bases in between. Complete variable domain (other parts from reference TRBV5-6 and TRBJ1-5): DAGVTQSPTHLIKTRGQQVTLRCSPKSGHDTVSWYQQALGQGPQFIFQYYEEEERQRGNFPDRFSGHQFPNYSSELNVNALLLGDSALYLCASSWGTGELGNQPQHFGDGTRLSIL.

Of note for this clonotype: Being one base from a much bigger clone, this may be a read error. Because the CDR3 is missing its conserved closing phenylalanine or tryptophan, this is likely a read error. V usage is TRBV11-2 and J usage is TRBJ2-1; D is undetermined. CDR3 length: 14 residues. With 1 base removed from V and 6 bases from J, the gap between germline ends came to 10 bases. Germline V lookup: CDR1 SGHAT, CDR2 FQNNGV. In DNA form, the CDR3 reads TGTGCCAGCAGCTTAGGACAATTTCCCAATGAGCAGTTCCTC. Encoded protein: CASSLGQFPNEQFL.

In regard to this clonotype: A much bigger clone sits one base away, suggesting this may be a read error. The chain carries TRBV9 and TRBJ2-5, with D tentatively TRBD2 (5 bases). This CDR3 is built from 14 residues. Germline CDR1 and CDR2: SGDLS and YYNGEE. Deletions cut 2 bases from V and 5 bases from J, with 13 bases between. The CDR3 sequence: CASSVTSGGETQYF. CDR3 nucleotide sequence: TGTGCCAGCAGCGTGACGAGCGGCGGGGAGACCCAGTACTTC.

This clonotype is medium-sized (0.01 to 0.1%) by share. This sequence joins TRBV29-1 and TRBJ2-1; TRBD2 matches at 10 bases. This CDR3 contains 14 residues. V was clipped by 6 bases and J by 3 bases; unmatched bases: 5. Per the germline V gene, CDR1 is SQVTM and CDR2 is ANQGSEA. The CDR3 nucleotides read TGCAGCGTCCCAACTAGCGGGGTCTACAATGAGCAGTTCTTC. This gives the protein CSVPTSGVYNEQFF.

This clonotype has ten or more counts. The chain joins TRBV29-1 to TRBJ2-6; the D is unclear. V dropped 4 bases and J dropped 5 bases, with 9 bases sitting between them. The CDR3 has 13 residues. Looked up from germline, CDR1 is SQVTM and CDR2 is ANQGSEA. Here the CDR3 DNA reads TGCAGCGTTGCCAGCCCTCGGGCCAACGTCCTGACTTTC. Translation: CSVASPRANVLTF.

Only a few counts were recorded for this clonotype. Possible read error: a much larger clone is one base away. The V call is TRBV2, the J call TRBJ2-2; 9 bases are a match to TRBD2. CDR3 length: 15 amino acids. The germline V gene has CDR1 SNHLY and CDR2 FYNNEI. The CDR3 region has the DNA TGTTCCAGCAGTGCGGGGGGGCGAAACACCGGGGAGCTGTTTTTT. This codes for CSSSAGGRNTGELFF.

A remark on this clonotype: This may come from a read error, since a much larger clone is one base off. The J gene is TRBJ2-2, the V gene TRBV12-3 or TRBV12-4, with D tentatively TRBD2 (5 bases). Trimming shortened V by 10 bases and J by 5 bases, and 20 bases separated the two germline ends. This CDR3 has 15 amino acids. The CDR3 here is CAIPRNRRRTGELFF. The CDR3 nucleotides are TGTGCCATCCCACGGAACCGGAGGCGTACCGGGGAGCTGTTTTTT.

This clonotype was counted many times. J is TRBJ2-1 and V is TRBV2; 11 positions agree with TRBD2. The CDR3 runs to 15 residues. CDR1 and CDR2 (germline): SNHLY, FYNNEI. The J segment lost 4 bases and the V segment lost 7 bases, leaving 6 bases of the junction unmatched. CDR3 bases: TGTGCCAGCAAGAATAGCGGGGGGGAATACAATGAGCAGTTCTTC. It yields the protein CASKNSGGEYNEQFF.

This clonotype has a count of ten or more. The rearrangement links TRBV7-9 to TRBJ1-1, with D hard to call. V was cut by 5 bases and J by 4 bases, with 8 bases left in between. There are 12 residues in the CDR3. Germline CDR1 reads SEHNR; CDR2 reads FQNEAQ (reference sequence). The CDR3 sequence: CASSNSVTEAFF. The CDR3, as DNA: TGTGCCAGCAGCAACTCGGTCACTGAAGCTTTCTTT.

For this clonotype: A much larger clone differs by one base, so this may be a read error. The rearrangement links TRBV7-2 to TRBJ1-5, with D possibly TRBD1 on 6 matching bases. The CDR3 length is 15 residues. From germline, CDR1 is SGHTA and CDR2 FQGNSA. Deletions cut 5 bases from V and 3 bases from J, with 14 bases between. CDR3 sequence (DNA): TGTACCAGCAGCCTGGACAGTTTACTCAATCAGCCCCAGCATTTT. It is translated as CTSSLDSLLNQPQHF.

This clonotype was detected a few times. This sequence joins TRBV7-2 and TRBJ2-5, with 7 bases lining up with TRBD2. Trimming took 3 bases from V and 3 from J; bases not matched to a gene: 7. Germline CDR1 reads SGHTA; CDR2 reads FQGNSA. The CDR3 has 15 residues. CDR3 protein: CASSFFPSGEETQYF. CDR3 DNA: TGTGCCAGCAGCTTTTTCCCCAGCGGGGAAGAGACCCAGTACTTC.